This TCR beta chain was documented in a study of OX40 agonist ivuxolimab in advanced cancers. Study in general: Patients receiving dose escalation had hepatocellular carcinoma, melanoma, renal cell or head and neck cancer. Subjects had a mean age of roughly 57 years, with a range of about 23 to 85; about 83% were male. Study-wide results and caveats: Relative to CD4+, CD8+ T cells held more expanded clones on average. Part of the nonresponder group also had normalized T-cell clonal expansion that was low.

TCRdb's copy holds only in-frame clones and misses some; the assay was immunoSEQ multiplex PCR. The table lists roughly 70,000 clones, about four fifths of them singletons. Comment on this clone: Its matching antigen is unknown.

The sample in question was CD4+ or CD8+ T cells sorted from blood, obtained in a trial of the OX40 agonist ivuxolimab. This clonotype was sampled from an adult with an advanced solid tumor such as melanoma, head and neck, liver or kidney cancer.

The CDR3 reads CASSLLPPAPINQPQHF. In DNA form, the CDR3 reads TGCGCCAGCAGCCTACTCCCCCCCGCTCCGATCAATCAGCCCCAGCATTTT. The chain carries TRBV4-1 and TRBJ1-5; D gene unclear. The V and J ends lost 4 bases and 3 bases respectively, with 19 bases between them. The CDR3 covers 17 residues. Germline values: CDR1 MGHRA, CDR2 YSYEKL.